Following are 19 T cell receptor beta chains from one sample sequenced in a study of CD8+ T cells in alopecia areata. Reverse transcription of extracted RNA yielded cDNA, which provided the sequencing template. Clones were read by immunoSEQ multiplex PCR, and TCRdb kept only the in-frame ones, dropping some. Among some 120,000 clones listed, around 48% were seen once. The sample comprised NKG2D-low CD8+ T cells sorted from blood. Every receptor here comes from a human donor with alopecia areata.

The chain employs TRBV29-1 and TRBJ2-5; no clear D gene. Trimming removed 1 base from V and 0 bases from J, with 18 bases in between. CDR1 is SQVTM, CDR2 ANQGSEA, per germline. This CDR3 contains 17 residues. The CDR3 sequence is CSVEGLVADRYQETQYF. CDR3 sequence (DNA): TGCAGCGTTGAAGGATTGGTAGCAGACCGGTACCAAGAGACCCAGTACTTC.

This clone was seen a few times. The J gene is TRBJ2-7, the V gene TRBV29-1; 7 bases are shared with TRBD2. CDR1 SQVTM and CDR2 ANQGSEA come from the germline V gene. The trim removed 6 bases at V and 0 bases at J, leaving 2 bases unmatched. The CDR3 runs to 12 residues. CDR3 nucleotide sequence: TGCAGCGTCCGGGGGGACTCCTACGAGCAGTACTTC. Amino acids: CSVRGDSYEQYF.

The CDR3 region is CASSTTRHLFYGYTF. For the CDR3, the DNA is TGTGCCAGCAGTACAACTCGGCACCTTTTCTATGGCTACACCTTC. This chain joins TRBV28 and TRBJ1-2; D gene uncertain. V was pared by 5 bases and J by 4 bases, with 17 bases between. From germline, CDR1 is MDHEN and CDR2 SYDVKM. This CDR3 has 15 amino acids.

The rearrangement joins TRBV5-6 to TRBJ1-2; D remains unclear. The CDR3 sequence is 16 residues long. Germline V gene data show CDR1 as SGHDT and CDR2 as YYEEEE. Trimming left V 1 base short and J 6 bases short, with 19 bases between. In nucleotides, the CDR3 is TGTGCCAGCAGCTTGTCGGCCTACGAGGCTACGCATGGCTACACCTTC. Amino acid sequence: CASSLSAYEATHGYTF.

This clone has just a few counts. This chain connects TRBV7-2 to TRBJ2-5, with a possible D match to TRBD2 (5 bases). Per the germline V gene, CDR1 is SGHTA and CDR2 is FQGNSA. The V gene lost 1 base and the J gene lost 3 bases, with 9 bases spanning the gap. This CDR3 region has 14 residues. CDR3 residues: CASSLGFSEETQYF. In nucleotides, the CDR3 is TGTGCCAGCAGCTTAGGGTTTAGCGAAGAGACCCAGTACTTC.

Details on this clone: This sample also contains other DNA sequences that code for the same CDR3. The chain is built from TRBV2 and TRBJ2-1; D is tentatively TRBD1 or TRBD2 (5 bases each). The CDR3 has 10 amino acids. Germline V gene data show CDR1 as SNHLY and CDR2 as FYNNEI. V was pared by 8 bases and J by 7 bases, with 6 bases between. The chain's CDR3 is CASGGNEQFF. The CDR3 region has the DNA TGTGCCAGCGGGGGAAATGAGCAGTTCTTC.

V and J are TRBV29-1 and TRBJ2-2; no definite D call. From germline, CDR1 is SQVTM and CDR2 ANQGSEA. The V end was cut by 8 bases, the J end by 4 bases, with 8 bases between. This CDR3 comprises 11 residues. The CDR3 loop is CSLYTTGELFF. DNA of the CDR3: TGCAGCCTATACACCACCGGGGAGCTGTTTTTT.

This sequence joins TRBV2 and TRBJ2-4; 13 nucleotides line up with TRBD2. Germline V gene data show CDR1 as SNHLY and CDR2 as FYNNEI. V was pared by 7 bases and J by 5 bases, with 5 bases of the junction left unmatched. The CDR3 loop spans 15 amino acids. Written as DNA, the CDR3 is TGTGCCAGCACCTCCGGACTAGCGGGGGAAAACATTCAGTACTTC. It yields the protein CASTSGLAGENIQYF. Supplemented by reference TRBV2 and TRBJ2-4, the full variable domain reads EPEVTQTPSHQVTQMGQEVILRCVPISNHLYFYWYRQILGQKVEFLVSFYNNEISEKSEIFDDQFSVERPDGSNFTLKIRSTKLEDSAMYFCASTSGLAGENIQYFGAGTRLSVL.

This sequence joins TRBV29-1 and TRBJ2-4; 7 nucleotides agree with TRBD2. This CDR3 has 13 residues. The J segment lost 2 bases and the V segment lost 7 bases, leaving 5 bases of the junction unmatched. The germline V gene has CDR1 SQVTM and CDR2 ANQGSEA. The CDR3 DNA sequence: TGCAGCGGACTAGCTTTGTCCAAAAACATTCAGTACTTC. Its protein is CSGLALSKNIQYF.

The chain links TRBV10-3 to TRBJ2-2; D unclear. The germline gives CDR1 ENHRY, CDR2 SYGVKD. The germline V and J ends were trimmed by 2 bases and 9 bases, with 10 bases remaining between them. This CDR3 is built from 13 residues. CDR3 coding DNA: TGTGCCATCAGTGAGGAGATTCCCTGGGAGCTGTTTTTT. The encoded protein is CAISEEIPWELFF.

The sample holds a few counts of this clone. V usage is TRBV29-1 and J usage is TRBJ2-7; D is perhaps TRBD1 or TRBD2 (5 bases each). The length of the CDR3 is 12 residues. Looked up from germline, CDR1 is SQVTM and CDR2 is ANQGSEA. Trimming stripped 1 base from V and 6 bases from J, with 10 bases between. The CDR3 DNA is TGCAGCGTTGAAGGCGAGGGACCCGAGCAGTACTTC. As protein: CSVEGEGPEQYF.

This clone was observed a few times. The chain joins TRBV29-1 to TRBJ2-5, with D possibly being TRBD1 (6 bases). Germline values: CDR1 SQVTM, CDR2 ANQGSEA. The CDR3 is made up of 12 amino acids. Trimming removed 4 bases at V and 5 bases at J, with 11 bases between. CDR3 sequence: CSVAQGWETQYF. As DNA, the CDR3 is TGCAGCGTTGCACAGGGTTGGGAGACCCAGTACTTC.

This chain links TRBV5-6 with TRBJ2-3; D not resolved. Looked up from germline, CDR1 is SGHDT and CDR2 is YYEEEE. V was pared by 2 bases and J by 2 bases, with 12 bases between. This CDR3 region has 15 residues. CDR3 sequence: CASSLAPRDTDTQYF. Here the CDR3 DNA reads TGTGCCAGCAGCTTAGCCCCAAGGGACACAGATACGCAGTATTTT.

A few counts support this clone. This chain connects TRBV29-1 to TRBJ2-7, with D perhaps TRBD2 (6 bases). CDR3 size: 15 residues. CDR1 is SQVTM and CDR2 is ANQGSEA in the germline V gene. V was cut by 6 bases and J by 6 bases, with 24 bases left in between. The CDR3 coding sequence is TGCAGCGTCGCCCGACTAGTTGGGATACGGGGCGAGCAGTACTTC. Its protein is CSVARLVGIRGEQYF.

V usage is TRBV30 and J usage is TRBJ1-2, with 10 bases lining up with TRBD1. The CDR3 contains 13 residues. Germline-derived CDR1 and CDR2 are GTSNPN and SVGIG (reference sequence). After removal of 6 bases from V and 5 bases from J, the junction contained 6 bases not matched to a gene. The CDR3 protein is CACSGTGEYGYTF. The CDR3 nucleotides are TGTGCCTGTTCCGGGACAGGGGAATATGGCTACACCTTC.

The CDR3 DNA sequence: TGTGCCTGGAGTGACCTCACCGGGGAGCTGTTTTTT. Amino acids: CAWSDLTGELFF. The V and J genes are TRBV30 and TRBJ2-2; D is ambiguous. Germline V gene data show CDR1 as GTSNPN and CDR2 as SVGIG (reference sequence). The CDR3 extends over 12 amino acids. The V gene lost 1 base and the J gene lost 4 bases, with 4 bases spanning the gap.

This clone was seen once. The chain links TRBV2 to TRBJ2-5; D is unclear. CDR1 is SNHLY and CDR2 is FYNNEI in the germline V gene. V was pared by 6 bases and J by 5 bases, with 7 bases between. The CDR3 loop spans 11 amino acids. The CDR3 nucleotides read TGTGCCAGCAGGAGCCCTGAGACCCAGTACTTC. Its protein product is CASRSPETQYF.

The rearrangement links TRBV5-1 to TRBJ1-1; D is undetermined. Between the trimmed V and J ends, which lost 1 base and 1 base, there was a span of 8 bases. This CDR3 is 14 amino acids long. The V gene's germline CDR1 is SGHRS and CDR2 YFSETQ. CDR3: CASSLNRANTEAFF. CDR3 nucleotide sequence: TGCGCCAGCAGCTTGAACCGCGCGAACACTGAAGCTTTCTTT.

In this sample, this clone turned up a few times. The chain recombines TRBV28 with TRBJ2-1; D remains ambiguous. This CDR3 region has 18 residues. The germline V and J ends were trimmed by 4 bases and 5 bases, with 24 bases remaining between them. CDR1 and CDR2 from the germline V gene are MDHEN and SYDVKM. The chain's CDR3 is CASSSPNLTPGEHNEQFF. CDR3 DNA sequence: TGTGCCAGCAGTTCGCCGAACCTGACACCAGGAGAACACAATGAGCAGTTCTTC.